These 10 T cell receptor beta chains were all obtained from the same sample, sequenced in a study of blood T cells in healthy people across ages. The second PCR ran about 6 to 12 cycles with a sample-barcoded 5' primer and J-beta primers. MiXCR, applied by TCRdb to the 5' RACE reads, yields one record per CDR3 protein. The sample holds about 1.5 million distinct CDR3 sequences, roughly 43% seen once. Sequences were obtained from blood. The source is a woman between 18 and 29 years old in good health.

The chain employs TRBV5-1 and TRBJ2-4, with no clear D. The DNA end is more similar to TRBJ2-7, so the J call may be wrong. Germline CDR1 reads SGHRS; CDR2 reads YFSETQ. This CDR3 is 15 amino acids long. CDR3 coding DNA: TGCGCCAGCAGCCTGGCCCCAAGGAGTACCTACGAGCAGTACTTC. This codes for CASSLAPRSTYEQYF.

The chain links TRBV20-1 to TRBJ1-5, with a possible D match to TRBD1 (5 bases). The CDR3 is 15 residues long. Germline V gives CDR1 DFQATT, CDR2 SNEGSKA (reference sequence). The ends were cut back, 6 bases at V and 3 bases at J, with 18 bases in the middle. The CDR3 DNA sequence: TGCAGTGCAACCCGCCCACGAGGGGACAATCAGCCCCAGCATTTT. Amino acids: CSATRPRGDNQPQHF.

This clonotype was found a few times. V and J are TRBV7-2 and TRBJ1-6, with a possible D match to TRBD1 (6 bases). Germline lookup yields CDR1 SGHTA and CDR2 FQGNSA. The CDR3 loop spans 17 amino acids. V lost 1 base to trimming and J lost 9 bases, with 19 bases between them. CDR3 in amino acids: CASSLVSGQRLPSPLHF. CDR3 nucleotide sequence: TGTGCCAGCAGCTTAGTGAGTGGACAGCGGCTTCCTTCACCCCTCCACTTT.

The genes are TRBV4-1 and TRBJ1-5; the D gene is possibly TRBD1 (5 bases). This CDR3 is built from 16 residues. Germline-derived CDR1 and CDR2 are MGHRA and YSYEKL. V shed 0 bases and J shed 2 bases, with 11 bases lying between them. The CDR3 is CASSQDGGIGNQPQHF. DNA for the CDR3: TGCGCCAGCAGCCAAGATGGGGGAATAGGCAATCAGCCCCAGCATTTT.

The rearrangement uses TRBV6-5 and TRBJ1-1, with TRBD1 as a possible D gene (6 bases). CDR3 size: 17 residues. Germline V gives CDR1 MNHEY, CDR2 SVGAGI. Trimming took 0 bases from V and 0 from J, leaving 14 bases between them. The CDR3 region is CASSYSLGAVMNTEAFF. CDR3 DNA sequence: TGTGCCAGCAGTTACTCGTTGGGGGCCGTGATGAACACTGAAGCTTTCTTT.

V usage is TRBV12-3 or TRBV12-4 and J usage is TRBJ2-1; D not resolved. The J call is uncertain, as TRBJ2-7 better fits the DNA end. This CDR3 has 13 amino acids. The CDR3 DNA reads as TGTGCCAGCAGTTTGATGAAGCCGGATGAGCAGTACTTC. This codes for CASSLMKPDEQYF.

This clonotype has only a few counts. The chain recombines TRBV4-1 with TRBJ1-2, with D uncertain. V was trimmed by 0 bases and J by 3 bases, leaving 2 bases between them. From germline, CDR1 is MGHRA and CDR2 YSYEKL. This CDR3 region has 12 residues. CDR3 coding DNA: TGCGCCAGCAGCCAAGAACACTATGGCTACACCTTC. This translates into CASSQEHYGYTF.

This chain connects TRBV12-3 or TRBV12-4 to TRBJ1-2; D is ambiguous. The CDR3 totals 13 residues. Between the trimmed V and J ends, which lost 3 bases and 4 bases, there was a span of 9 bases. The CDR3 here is CASSFGETYGYTF. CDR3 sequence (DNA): TGTGCCAGCAGTTTTGGGGAGACCTATGGCTACACCTTC.

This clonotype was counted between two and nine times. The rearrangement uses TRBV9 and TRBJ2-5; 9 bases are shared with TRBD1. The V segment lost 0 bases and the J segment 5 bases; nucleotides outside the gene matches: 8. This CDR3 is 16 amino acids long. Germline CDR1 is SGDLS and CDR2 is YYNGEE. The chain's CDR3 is CASSVGTGTGLETQYF. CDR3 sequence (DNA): TGTGCCAGCAGCGTAGGGACCGGGACAGGGTTGGAGACCCAGTACTTC. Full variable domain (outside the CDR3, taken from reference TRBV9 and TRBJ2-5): DSGVTQTPKHLITATGQRVTLRCSPRSGDLSVYWYQQSLDQGLQFLIQYYNGEERAKGNILERFSAQQFPDLHSELNLSSLELGDSALYFCASSVGTGTGLETQYFGPGTRLLVL.

CDR3 region: CASGLGRWEGETQYF. DNA for the CDR3: TGTGCTAGTGGTTTGGGCAGGTGGGAAGGAGAGACCCAGTACTTC. V is TRBV12-5 and J is TRBJ2-5, with D hard to call. V lost 1 base to trimming and J lost 4 bases, with 13 bases between them. Germline V gene lookup returns CDR1 LGHNT and CDR2 FRNRAP. The CDR3 extends over 15 amino acids.